Sequencing of this T cell receptor (beta chain) was carried out in a study of blood T cell repertoires in COVID-19. Overall study context: COVID-19 samples, acute and convalescent, were from the United States, Italy and Spain. PBMCs, B-cell-depleted T cells, or T cells provided the cDNA or gDNA that made up the material.

Original processing notes: Estimates of nucleated cell counts were drawn from the amplification of reference gene primers. The method was immunoSEQ multiplex PCR; TCRdb's version includes in-frame clones alone and lacks a portion of them. The V and J calls and clone size come from that table; D and trimming were worked out from the DNA. The sample holds roughly 260,000 clones, 65% to 80% seen once. Germline V gene data show CDR1 as LNHDA and CDR2 as SQIVND (reference sequence). Trimming cost V 3 bases and J 9 bases, with 16 bases left between them. This CDR3 contains 14 residues. This clonotype was sampled from a woman aged 35 to 49 with active or convalescent COVID-19. The chain employs TRBV19 and TRBJ2-3; D is perhaps TRBD2 (6 bases). The sample consisted of peripheral blood. In DNA, the CDR3 is TGTGCCAGTAGTATTGTCCAGGGAGGTTCGACGCAGTATTTT. Amino acid sequence: CASSIVQGGSTQYF.